This TCR beta chain was profiled in a study of PD-L1 blockade in urothelial cancer. Regarding time point: pretreatment peripheral blood. This CDR3 has 16 residues. CDR1 SQVTM and CDR2 ANQGSEA come from the germline V gene. V lost 1 base and J 1 base, leaving 11 bases between the germline ends. Here immunoSEQ multiplex PCR was the method, and the copy in TCRdb shows in-frame clones only, minus some. The top ten clones hold 20% to 25% of a sample with 40,000 to 55,000 clones, just over 85% of them seen once. Here the sequenced sample was PBMCs, taken around atezolizumab (anti-PD-L1) treatment. The clonotype comes from a man aged 55-75 years with urothelial cancer. The chain links TRBV29-1 to TRBJ2-6, with D possibly being TRBD1 (5 bases). CDR3 coding DNA: TGCAGCGTTGAAGCCTGGGCAGGGTCTGGGGCCAACGTCCTGACTTTC. Residues: CSVEAWAGSGANVLTF.